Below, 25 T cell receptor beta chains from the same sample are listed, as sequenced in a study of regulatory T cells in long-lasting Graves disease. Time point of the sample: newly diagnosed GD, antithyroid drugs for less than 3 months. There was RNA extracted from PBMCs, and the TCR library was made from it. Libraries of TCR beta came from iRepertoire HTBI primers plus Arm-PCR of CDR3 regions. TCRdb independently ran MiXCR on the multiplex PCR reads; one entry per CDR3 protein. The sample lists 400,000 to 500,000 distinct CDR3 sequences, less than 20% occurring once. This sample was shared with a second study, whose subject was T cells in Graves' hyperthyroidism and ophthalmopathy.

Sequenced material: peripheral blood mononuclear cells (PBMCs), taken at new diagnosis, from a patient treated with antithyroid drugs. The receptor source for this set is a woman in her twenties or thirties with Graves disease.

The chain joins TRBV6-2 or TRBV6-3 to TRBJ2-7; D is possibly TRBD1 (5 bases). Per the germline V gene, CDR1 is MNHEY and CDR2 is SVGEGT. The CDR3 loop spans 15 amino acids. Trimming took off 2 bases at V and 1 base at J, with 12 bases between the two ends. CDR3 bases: TGTGCCAGCAGTTACACTCCGACAGAGTCCTACGAGCAGTACTTC. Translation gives CASSYTPTESYEQYF.

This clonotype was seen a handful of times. The chain's CDR3 is CASTPEGLGTGELFF. In DNA, the CDR3 is TGTGCCAGCACCCCTGAGGGACTGGGGACCGGGGAGCTGTTTTTT. The chain combines TRBV11-2 with TRBJ2-2; a possible D gene is TRBD2 (6 bases). CDR3 length: 15 amino acids. Per the germline V gene, CDR1 is SGHAT and CDR2 is FQNNGV. Trimming removed 7 bases at V and 5 bases at J, with 17 bases between.

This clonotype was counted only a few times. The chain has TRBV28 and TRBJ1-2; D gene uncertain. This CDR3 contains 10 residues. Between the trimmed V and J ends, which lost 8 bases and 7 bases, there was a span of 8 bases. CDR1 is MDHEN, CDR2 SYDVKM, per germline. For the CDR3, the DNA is TGTGCCAGCCGAGGCACTGGCTACACCTTC. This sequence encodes CASRGTGYTF.

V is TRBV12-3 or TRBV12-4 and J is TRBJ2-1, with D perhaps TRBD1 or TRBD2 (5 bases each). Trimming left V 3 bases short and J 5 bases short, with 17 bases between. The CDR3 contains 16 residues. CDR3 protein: CASSFHRGEINNEQFF. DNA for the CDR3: TGTGCCAGCAGTTTTCATAGGGGAGAGATTAACAATGAGCAGTTCTTC.

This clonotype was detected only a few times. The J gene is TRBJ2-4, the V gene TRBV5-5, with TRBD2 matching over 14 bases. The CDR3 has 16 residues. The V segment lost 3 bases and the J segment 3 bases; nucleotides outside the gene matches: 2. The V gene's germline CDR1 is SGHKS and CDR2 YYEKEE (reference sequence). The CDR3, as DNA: TGTGCCAGCAGCTCGACTAGCGGGAGGGGCAAAAACATTCAGTACTTC. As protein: CASSSTSGRGKNIQYF.

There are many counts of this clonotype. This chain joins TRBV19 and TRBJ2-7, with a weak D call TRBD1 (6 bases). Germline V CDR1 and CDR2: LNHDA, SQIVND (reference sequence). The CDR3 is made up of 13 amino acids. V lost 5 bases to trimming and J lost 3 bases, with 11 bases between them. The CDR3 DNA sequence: TGTGCCAGTAGTCGGGACATAGGCTACGAGCAGTACTTC. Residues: CASSRDIGYEQYF.

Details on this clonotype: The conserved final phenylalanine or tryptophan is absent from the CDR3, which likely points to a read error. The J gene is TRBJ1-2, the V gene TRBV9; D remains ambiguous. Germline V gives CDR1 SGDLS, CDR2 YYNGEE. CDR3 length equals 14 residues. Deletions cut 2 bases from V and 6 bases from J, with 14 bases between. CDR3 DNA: TGTGCCAGCAGCGTCGGGCCCGGGAGGGATGGCTACACCCTC. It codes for CASSVGPGRDGYTL.

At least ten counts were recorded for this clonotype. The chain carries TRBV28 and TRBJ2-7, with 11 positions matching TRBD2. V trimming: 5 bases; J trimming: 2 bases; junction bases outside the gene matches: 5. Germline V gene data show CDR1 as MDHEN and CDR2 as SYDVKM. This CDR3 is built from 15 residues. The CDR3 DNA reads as TGTGCCAGCAGTACTATAGCGGGAGGGCCCTACGAGCAGTACTTC. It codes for CASSTIAGGPYEQYF. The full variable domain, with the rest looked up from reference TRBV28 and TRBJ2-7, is DVKVTQSSRYLVKRTGEKVFLECVQDMDHENMFWYRQDPGLGLRLIYFSYDVKMKEKGDIPEGYSVSREKKERFSLILESASTNQTSMYLCASSTIAGGPYEQYFGPGTRLTVT.

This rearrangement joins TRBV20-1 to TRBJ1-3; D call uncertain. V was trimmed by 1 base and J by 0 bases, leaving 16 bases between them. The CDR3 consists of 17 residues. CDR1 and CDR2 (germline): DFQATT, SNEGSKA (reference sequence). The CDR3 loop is CSARGTRSETSGNTIYF. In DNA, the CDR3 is TGCAGTGCTAGAGGGACCCGTAGCGAGACCTCTGGAAACACCATATATTTT.

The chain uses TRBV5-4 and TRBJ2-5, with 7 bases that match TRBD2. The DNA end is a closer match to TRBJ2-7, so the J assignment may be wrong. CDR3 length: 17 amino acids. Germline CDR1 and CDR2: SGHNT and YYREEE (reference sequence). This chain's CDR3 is CASSLSTGTTSSYEQYF. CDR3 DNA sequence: TGTGCCAGCAGTTTATCGACCGGGACTACCAGCTCCTACGAGCAGTACTTC.

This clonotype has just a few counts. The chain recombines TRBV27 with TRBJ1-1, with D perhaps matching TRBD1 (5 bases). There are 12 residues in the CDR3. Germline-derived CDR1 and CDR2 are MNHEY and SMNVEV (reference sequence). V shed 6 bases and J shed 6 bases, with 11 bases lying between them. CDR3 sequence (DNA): TGTGCCAGCAGGGAGGGGAGGGCTGAAGCTTTCTTT. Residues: CASREGRAEAFF.

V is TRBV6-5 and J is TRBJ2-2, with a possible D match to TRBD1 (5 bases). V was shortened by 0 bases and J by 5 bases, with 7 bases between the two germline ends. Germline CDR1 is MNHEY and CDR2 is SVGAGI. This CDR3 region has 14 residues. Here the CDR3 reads CASSYSRQTGELFF. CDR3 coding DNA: TGTGCCAGCAGTTACTCGAGACAGACCGGGGAGCTGTTTTTT.

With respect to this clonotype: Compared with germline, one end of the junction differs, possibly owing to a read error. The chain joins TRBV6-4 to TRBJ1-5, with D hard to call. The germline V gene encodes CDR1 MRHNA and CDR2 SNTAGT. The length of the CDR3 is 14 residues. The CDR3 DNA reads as TGTGCCGGCAGTCCCCTAGGCGGGGTTCAGCCCCAGCATTTT. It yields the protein CAGSPLGGVQPQHF.

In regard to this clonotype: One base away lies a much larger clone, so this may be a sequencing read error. The CDR3 DNA is TGTGCCAGCAGTCCGGGAGTTCGTGTCGCTTTCTTT. The encoded protein is CASSPGVRVAFF. V and J are TRBV28 and TRBJ2-3; D gene uncertain. The J call may be incorrect, as the DNA end agrees better with TRBJ1-1. The germline gives CDR1 MDHEN, CDR2 SYDVKM. There are 12 residues in the CDR3.

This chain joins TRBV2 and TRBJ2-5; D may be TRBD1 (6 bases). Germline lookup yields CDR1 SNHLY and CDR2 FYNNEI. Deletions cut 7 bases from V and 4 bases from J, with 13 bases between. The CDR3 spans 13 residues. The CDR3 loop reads CASNEVGGETQYF. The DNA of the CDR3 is TGTGCCAGCAACGAGGTAGGGGGAGAGACCCAGTACTTC.

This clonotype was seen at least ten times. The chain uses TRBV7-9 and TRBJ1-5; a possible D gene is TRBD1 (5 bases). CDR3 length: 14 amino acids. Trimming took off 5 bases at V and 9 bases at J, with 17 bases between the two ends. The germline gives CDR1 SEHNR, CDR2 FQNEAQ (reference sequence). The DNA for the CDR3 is TGTGCCAGCAGCCCTCCGACAGTCACGGGGCCCCAGCATTTT. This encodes CASSPPTVTGPQHF.

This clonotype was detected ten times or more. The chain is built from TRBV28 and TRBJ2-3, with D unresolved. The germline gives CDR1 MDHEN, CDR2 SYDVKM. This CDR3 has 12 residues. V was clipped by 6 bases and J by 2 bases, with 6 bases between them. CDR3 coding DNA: TGTGCCAGCAGCTCTGTCACAGATACGCAGTATTTT. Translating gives CASSSVTDTQYF.

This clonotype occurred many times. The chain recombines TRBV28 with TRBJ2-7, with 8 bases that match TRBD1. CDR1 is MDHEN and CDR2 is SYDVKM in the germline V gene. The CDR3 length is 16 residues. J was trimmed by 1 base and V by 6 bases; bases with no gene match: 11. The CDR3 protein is CASSTPTGGGSYEQYF. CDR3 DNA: TGTGCCAGCAGCACGCCTACAGGGGGAGGATCCTACGAGCAGTACTTC.

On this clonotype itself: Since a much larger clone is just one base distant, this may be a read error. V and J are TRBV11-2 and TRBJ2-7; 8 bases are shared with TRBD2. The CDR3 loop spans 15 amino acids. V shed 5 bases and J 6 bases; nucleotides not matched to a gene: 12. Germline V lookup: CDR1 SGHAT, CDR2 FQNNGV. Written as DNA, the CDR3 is TGTGCCAGCAGCCCCTCGGGACTAGTGGCCGTCGAGCAGTACTTC. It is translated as CASSPSGLVAVEQYF.

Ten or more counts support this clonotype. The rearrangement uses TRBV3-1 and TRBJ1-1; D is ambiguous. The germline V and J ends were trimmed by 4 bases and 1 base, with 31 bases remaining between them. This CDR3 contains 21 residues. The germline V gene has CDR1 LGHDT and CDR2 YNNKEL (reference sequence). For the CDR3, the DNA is TGTGCCAGCAGCCGCCTTGGTGGGTTTCCGGCCGGCCAACTCACGAACACTGAAGCTTTCTTT. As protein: CASSRLGGFPAGQLTNTEAFF.

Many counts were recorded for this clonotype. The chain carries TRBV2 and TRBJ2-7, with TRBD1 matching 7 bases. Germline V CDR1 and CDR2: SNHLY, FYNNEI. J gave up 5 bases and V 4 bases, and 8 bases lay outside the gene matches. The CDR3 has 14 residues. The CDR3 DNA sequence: TGTGCCAGCAGTGGACGAGGGGGCCTGGACGAGCAGTACTTC. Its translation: CASSGRGGLDEQYF.

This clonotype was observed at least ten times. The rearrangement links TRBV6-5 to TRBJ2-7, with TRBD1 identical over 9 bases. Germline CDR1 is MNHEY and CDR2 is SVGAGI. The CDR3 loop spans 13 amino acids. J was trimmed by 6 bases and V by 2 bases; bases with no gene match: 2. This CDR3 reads CASSYGTGTEQYF. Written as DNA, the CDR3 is TGTGCCAGCAGTTACGGGACAGGGACCGAGCAGTACTTC.

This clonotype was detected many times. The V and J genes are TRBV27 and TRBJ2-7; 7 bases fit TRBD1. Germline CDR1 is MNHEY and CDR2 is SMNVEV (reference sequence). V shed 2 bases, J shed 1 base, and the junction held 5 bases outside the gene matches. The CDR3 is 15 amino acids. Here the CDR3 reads CASSLTGTESYEQYF. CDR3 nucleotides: TGTGCCAGCAGTTTAACCGGGACAGAGTCCTACGAGCAGTACTTC.

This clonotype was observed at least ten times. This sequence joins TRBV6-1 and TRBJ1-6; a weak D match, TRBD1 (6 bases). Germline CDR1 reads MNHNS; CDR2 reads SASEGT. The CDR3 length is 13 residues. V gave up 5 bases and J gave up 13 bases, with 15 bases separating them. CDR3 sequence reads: CASSQKQGSPLHF. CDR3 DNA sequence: TGTGCCAGCAGTCAGAAACAGGGTTCGCCCCTCCACTTT.

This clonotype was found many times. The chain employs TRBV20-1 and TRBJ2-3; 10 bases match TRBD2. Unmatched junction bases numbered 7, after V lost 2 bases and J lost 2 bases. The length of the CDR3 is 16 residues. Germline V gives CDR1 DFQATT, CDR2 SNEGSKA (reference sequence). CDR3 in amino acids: CSARKGLAGDTDTQYF. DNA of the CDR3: TGCAGTGCTAGAAAGGGGCTAGCGGGAGACACAGATACGCAGTATTTT.